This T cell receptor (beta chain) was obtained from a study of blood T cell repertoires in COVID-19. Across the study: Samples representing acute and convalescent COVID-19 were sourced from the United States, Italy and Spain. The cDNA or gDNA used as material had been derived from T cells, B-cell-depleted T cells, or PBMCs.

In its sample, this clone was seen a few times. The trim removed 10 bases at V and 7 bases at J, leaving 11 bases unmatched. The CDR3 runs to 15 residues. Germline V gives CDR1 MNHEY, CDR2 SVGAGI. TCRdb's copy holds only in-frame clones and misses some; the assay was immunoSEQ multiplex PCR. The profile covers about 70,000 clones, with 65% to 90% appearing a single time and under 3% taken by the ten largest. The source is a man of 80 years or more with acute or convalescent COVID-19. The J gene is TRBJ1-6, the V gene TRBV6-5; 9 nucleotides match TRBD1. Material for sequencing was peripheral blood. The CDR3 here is CATFQQGAGNSPLHF. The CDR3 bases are TGTGCCACCTTCCAACAGGGGGCAGGGAATTCACCCCTCCACTTT.